Listed below are T cell receptor beta chains from one sample, sequenced in a study of T cells after yellow fever vaccination. TCRdb re-analysed the 5' RACE reads in MiXCR, keeping a single row per CDR3 protein. The table lists hundreds of thousands of distinct CDR3 sequences, over 5% of them singletons. The sample here was PBMCs, taken 5 days after the yellow fever booster vaccination. The source of these receptors is a man aged 25 to 40 who received the YFV17D yellow fever vaccine. Each CDR3 is given with its conserved first and last residue. A D gene is named only where the DNA matches it firmly. A clone size is listed for some rows: how often the clone was seen (once, few, many), or a class if it is expanded.

j_gene	abundance	len	d_gene	v_gene	CDR3aa	CDR3nt
TRBJ2-7	few	15	-	TRBV29-1	CSVEDASPGNYEQYF	TGCAGCGTTGAAGACGCGAGCCCGGGGAACTACGAGCAGTACTTC
TRBJ2-5	many	18	TRBD2	TRBV7-6	CASSLRTSGSPLEETQYF	TGTGCCAGCAGCTTACGGACTAGCGGGAGCCCCCTGGAAGAGACCCAGTACTTC
TRBJ2-5	-	14	-	TRBV25-1	CASSDRGFQETQYF	TGTGCCAGCAGTGATAGGGGATTTCAAGAGACCCAGTACTTC
TRBJ2-3	few	14	-	TRBV11-2	CASSLQAVRDTQYF	TGTGCCAGCAGCTTACAGGCGGTCCGGGATACGCAGTATTTT
TRBJ2-5	few	14	-	TRBV20-1	CSAGGWRDQETQYF	TGCAGTGCTGGAGGGTGGCGGGACCAAGAGACCCAGTACTTC
TRBJ2-2	-	14	-	TRBV11-3	CASSPGAGSGELFF	TGTGCCAGCAGCCCAGGGGCAGGATCCGGGGAGCTGTTTTTT
TRBJ2-7	many	14	TRBD1	TRBV5-6	CASSIGQGPYEQYF	TGTGCCAGCAGCATCGGACAGGGCCCCTACGAGCAGTACTTC
TRBJ2-5	few	13	TRBD1	TRBV2	CASRGTVRETQYF	TGTGCCAGCAGGGGGACAGTCCGTGAGACCCAGTACTTC
TRBJ1-2	-	15	-	TRBV4-2	CASSQGASENYGYTF	TGTGCCAGCAGCCAAGGAGCTTCAGAGAACTATGGCTACACCTTC
TRBJ2-5	once	12	-	TRBV7-2	CASSRAQETPYF	TGTGCCAGCAGCCGGGCCCAGGAGACCCCGTACTTC
TRBJ1-2	many	13	TRBD1	TRBV7-6	CASSFPGGYGYTF	TGTGCCAGCAGCTTTCCAGGGGGTTATGGCTACACCTTC
TRBJ2-5	many	15	TRBD1	TRBV5-1	CASSLGQGYQETQYF	TGCGCCAGCAGCTTGGGACAGGGGTACCAAGAGACCCAGTACTTC
TRBJ2-3	few	14	TRBD2	TRBV20-1	CSRTGGTSTDTQYF	TGCAGCAGGACGGGAGGGACTAGCACAGATACGCAGTATTTT
TRBJ2-1	many	15	TRBD2	TRBV15	CATSREASGHNEQFF	TGTGCCACCAGCAGAGAGGCTAGCGGTCACAATGAGCAGTTCTTC
TRBJ2-3	few	16	-	TRBV5-1	CASSLVGGGSTDTQYF	TGCGCCAGCAGCTTGGTGGGCGGAGGCAGCACAGATACGCAGTATTTT
TRBJ2-1	few	14	TRBD2	TRBV20-1	CSFPPGGGYNEQFF	TGCAGCTTCCCACCTGGGGGGGGCTACAATGAGCAGTTCTTC
TRBJ2-1	-	13	-	TRBV12-3/TRBV12-4	CPSSSASYNEQFF	TGTCCCAGCAGCTCAGCCTCCTACAATGAGCAGTTCTTC
TRBJ1-2	few	15	-	TRBV12-3/TRBV12-4	CASSLTGMENYGYTF	TGTGCCAGCAGCCTCACAGGGATGGAGAACTATGGCTACACCTTC
TRBJ2-7	many	19	TRBD2	TRBV4-2	CASSQVLRGLAGGDYEQYF	TGTGCCAGCAGCCAAGTTCTTCGAGGACTAGCGGGAGGAGACTACGAGCAGTACTTC
TRBJ1-2	few	12	-	TRBV7-2	CASSSLLEGYTF	TGTGCCAGCAGCTCCCTCTTGGAAGGCTACACCTTC
TRBJ1-1	-	15	TRBD1	TRBV6-5	CASSYSPRGYTEAFF	TGTGCCAGCAGTTACTCCCCCAGGGGGTACACTGAAGCTTTCTTT
TRBJ2-1	-	13	-	TRBV12-3/TRBV12-4	CASTRVWYNEQFF	TGTGCCAGCACCCGCGTTTGGTACAATGAGCAGTTCTTC
TRBJ2-1	few	16	TRBD2	TRBV9	CASSVAGLAGYNEQFF	TGTGCCAGCAGCGTAGCAGGACTAGCGGGCTACAATGAGCAGTTCTTC
TRBJ2-2	few	13	-	TRBV20-1	CSARQITTGELFF	TGCAGTGCTAGGCAAATAACCACCGGGGAGCTGTTTTTT
TRBJ1-4	many	15	-	TRBV2	CATLGDIVVSEKLFF	TGTGCCACCCTCGGGGACATCGTGGTTAGTGAAAAACTGTTTTTT
TRBJ2-7	-	14	TRBD1	TRBV7-2	CASSFRQGGYEQYF	TGTGCCAGCAGCTTCCGACAGGGTGGCTACGAGCAGTACTTC
TRBJ2-7	many	15	TRBD1	TRBV7-2	CASSFTTGGPHEQYF	TGTGCCAGCAGCTTTACGACAGGGGGCCCTCACGAGCAGTACTTC
TRBJ2-2	many	16	TRBD2	TRBV4-2	CASSQVSGGNTGELFF	TGTGCCAGCAGCCAAGTTTCGGGGGGAAACACCGGGGAGCTGTTTTTT
TRBJ2-5	-	14	-	TRBV15	CATKARGFEETQYF	TGTGCCACCAAAGCACGCGGGTTCGAGGAGACCCAGTACTTC